This TCR beta chain was observed in a study of vaccination and CD4 T cells after COVID-19. Study details: It was a median about 92 days after diagnosis, with a range of 35 to 161, that post-COVID samples were drawn.

About this clonotype itself: The antigen is undetermined.

Sequenced with the Oncomine TCR Beta short-read assay was DNA taken from cultured CD4+ T cells. TCRdb re-called the PCR reads with MiXCR, one entry per CDR3 protein. The data show some 15,000 distinct CDR3 sequences, 30% to 35% seen once. In germline, CDR1 is LGHNA, CDR2 YSLEER. The CDR3 is 17 residues long. V was clipped by 0 bases and J by 0 bases; unmatched bases: 7. Treatment specified: 10-day PBMC culture with coronavirus spike peptide pools or control peptides (ViraFEST assay). The sequenced material came from cultured CD4+ T cells from blood. The chain has TRBV4-3 and TRBJ1-1; 7 bases fit TRBD1. This TCR came from a human donor with COVID-19. CDR3 sequence reads: CASSQEIPGGMNTEAFF. CDR3 in DNA: TGCGCCAGCAGCCAAGAAATTCCAGGGGGAATGAACACTGAAGCTTTCTTT.